This T cell receptor (beta chain) was sequenced in a study of shared clonotypes between healthy human individuals. Study-level findings and limits: Shared across a few donors were around 5% of the naive CD4 clonotypes. Collection of samples was limited to blood; tissue repertoires likely differ. Naive subsets tended to show greater estimated richness than memory subsets.

Using immunoSEQ multiplex PCR, the repertoire was profiled, and TCRdb retains in-frame clones only, with some absent. This repertoire shows around 2.3 million clones, approximately 94% found once; its top ten account for more than 0.1%. The CDR3 is 15 amino acids. With 5 bases removed from V and 0 bases from J, the gap between germline ends came to 13 bases. Germline-derived CDR1 and CDR2 are MDHEN and SYDVKM. For this clone: Its specificity is unknown.

The specimen was naive CD4+ T cells sorted from blood. Subset described: CD45RA+ positively selected. This chain uses TRBV28 with TRBJ1-2; weak D call: TRBD1 (6 bases). The receptor comes from a man aged 18 to 29 in good health. The CDR3 nucleotides read TGTGCCAGCAGTCGTACAGGGAAAACTAACTATGGCTACACCTTC. Its translation is CASSRTGKTNYGYTF.